The rows below give T cell receptor beta chains drawn from one sample of a study of control samples from healthy donors and cancer patients. Sequencing used immunoSEQ multiplex PCR; TCRdb keeps in-frame clones, though not all of them. The table includes 170,000 or so clones, roughly 94% detected once. The sequencing sample was made of blood. The receptors come from a woman aged 40 to 49 in good health. CDR3s include the opening cysteine and the closing phenylalanine or tryptophan. D genes are given only for firm matches. The size field is filled for only some rows; it gives once, few, many or a size class.

>TRBV6-5|-|13|-|TRBJ2-5
CASSLNPGETQYF
TGTGCCAGCAGTCTCAACCCCGGAGAGACCCAGTACTTC
>TRBV6-1|-|17|-|TRBJ1-3
CASSEAVILGSGNTIYF
TGTGCCAGCAGTGAAGCGGTCATCCTGGGGTCTGGAAACACCATATATTTT
>TRBV5-1|-|14|-|TRBJ2-5
CASSPEGGWETQYF
TGCGCCAGCAGCCCGGAGGGGGGCTGGGAGACCCAGTACTTC
>TRBV5-1|-|16|-|TRBJ2-7
CASSLANSAGAGEQYF
TGCGCCAGCAGCTTGGCCAATAGTGCGGGGGCCGGCGAGCAGTACTTC
>TRBV18|-|14|TRBD2|TRBJ2-7
CASSPPGRAEEQYF
TGTGCCAGCTCACCACCCGGGAGGGCCGAGGAGCAGTACTTC
>TRBV3-1/TRBV3-2|-|15|TRBD1|TRBJ1-6
CASSRRTGGNSPLHF
TGTGCCAGCAGCCGCCGTACAGGGGGCAATTCACCCCTCCACTTT
>TRBV7-8|-|14|-|TRBJ1-3
CASSLRSSGNTIYF
TGTGCCAGCAGCCTCCGGTCGTCTGGAAACACCATATATTTT
>TRBV10-2|-|14|-|TRBJ1-5
CASSEGRDNQPQHF
TGCGCCAGCAGTGAGGGCAGGGACAATCAGCCCCAGCATTTT
>TRBV7-2|-|16|-|TRBJ1-1
CASSHEGVSFDTEAFF
TGTGCCAGCAGCCACGAGGGGGTAAGCTTCGACACTGAAGCTTTCTTT
>TRBV2|once|13|-|TRBJ2-5
CASIRGGGETQYF
TGTGCCAGCATTAGGGGGGGAGGAGAGACCCAGTACTTC
>TRBV5-1|-|16|-|TRBJ2-3
CASTLTTGVSTDTQYF
TGCGCCAGCACCCTCACGACGGGGGTCTCCACAGATACGCAGTATTTT
>TRBV6-6|once|10|-|TRBJ1-5
CASSDQPQHF
TGTGCCAGCAGTGATCAGCCCCAGCATTTT
>TRBV4-1|once|14|-|TRBJ2-7
CASSQAGKGYEQYF
TGCGCCAGCAGCCAAGCGGGAAAGGGCTACGAGCAGTACTTC
>TRBV2|-|14|-|TRBJ1-2
CASSEGGSRNGYTF
TGTGCCAGCAGTGAGGGGGGCTCGCGGAATGGCTACACCTTC
>TRBV7-9|-|18|TRBD2|TRBJ2-1
CASSLGASGRALHNEQFF
TGTGCCAGCAGCTTAGGAGCCAGCGGGAGGGCCCTTCACAATGAGCAGTTCTTC
>TRBV30|-|13|-|TRBJ1-1
CAWSVGGYPEAFF
TGTGCCTGGAGTGTTGGGGGATACCCTGAAGCTTTCTTT
>TRBV10-3|-|12|-|TRBJ1-2
CAISVSTIGYTF
TGTGCCATCAGTGTCTCAACTATTGGCTACACCTTC
>TRBV14|-|14|TRBD1|TRBJ2-3
CASSSDRGTDTQYF
TGTGCCAGCAGCTCAGACAGGGGCACAGATACGCAGTATTTT
>TRBV11-2|-|15|TRBD2|TRBJ2-7
CASSRAGGGAYEQYF
TGTGCCAGCAGCCGAGCCGGCGGGGGGGCCTACGAGCAGTACTTC
>TRBV19|once|14|-|TRBJ1-1
CASSIVGGRTEAFF
TGTGCCAGTAGTATCGTCGGGGGACGGACTGAAGCTTTCTTT
>TRBV6-4|-|15|-|TRBJ1-3
CASRRDGTSGNTIYF
TGTGCCAGCAGACGGGACGGGACCTCTGGAAACACCATATATTTT
>TRBV4-1|-|17|TRBD2|TRBJ2-7
CASSQDLASGGLYEQYF
TGCGCCAGCAGCCAAGATTTGGCTAGCGGGGGCCTCTACGAGCAGTACTTC
>TRBV5-6|-|18|-|TRBJ2-7
CASSSRDPRLHEAYEQYF
TGTGCCAGCAGCTCCCGGGACCCTAGACTCCATGAAGCTTACGAGCAGTACTTC
>TRBV7-2|once|16|-|TRBJ1-6
CASSSRQASNNSPLHF
TGTGCCAGCAGCTCAAGACAGGCCTCCAATAATTCACCCCTCCACTTT
>TRBV2|once|13|TRBD1|TRBJ1-5
CASSVDRDQPQHF
TGTGCCAGCAGCGTAGACAGGGATCAGCCCCAGCATTTT
>TRBV5-1|-|13|-|TRBJ1-6
CASSPTSSSPLHF
TGCGCCAGCAGCCCTACCTCGAGCTCACCCCTCCACTTT
>TRBV11-2|-|13|-|TRBJ2-5
CASSQGGQETQYF
TGTGCCAGCAGCCAGGGAGGCCAAGAGACCCAGTACTTC
>TRBV19|-|11|-|TRBJ2-7
CASSVGYEQYF
TGTGCCAGTAGTGTAGGCTACGAGCAGTACTTC
>TRBV10-3|-|14|-|TRBJ1-2
CAISESTDWDGYTF
TGTGCCATCAGTGAGTCGACGGACTGGGATGGCTACACCTTC